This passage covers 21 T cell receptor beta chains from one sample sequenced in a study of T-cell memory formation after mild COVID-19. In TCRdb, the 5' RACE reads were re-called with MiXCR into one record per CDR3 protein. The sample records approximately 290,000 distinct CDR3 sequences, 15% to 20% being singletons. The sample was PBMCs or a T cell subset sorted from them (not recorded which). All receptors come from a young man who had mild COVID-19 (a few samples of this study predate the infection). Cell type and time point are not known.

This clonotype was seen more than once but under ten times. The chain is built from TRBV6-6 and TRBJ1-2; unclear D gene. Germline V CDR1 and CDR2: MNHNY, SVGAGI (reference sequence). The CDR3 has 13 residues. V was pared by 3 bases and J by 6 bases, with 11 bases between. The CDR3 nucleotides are TGTGCCAGCAGTTATCGAGGGAATAATGGCTACACCTTC. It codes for CASSYRGNNGYTF.

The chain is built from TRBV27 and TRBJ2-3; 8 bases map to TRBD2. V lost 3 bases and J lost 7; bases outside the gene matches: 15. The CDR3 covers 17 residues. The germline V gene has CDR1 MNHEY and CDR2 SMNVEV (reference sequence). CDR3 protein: CASSFGARPGGRNTQYF. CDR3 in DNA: TGTGCCAGCAGTTTCGGGGCCCGTCCGGGGGGGCGAAATACGCAGTATTTT.

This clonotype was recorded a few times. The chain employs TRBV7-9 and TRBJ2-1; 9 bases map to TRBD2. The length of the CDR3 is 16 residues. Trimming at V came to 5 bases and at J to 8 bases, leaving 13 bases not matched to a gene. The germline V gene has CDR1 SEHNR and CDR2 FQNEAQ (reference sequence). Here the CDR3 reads CASSPQGSGGLDEQFF. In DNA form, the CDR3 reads TGTGCCAGCAGCCCCCAAGGCAGCGGGGGGTTGGATGAGCAGTTCTTC.

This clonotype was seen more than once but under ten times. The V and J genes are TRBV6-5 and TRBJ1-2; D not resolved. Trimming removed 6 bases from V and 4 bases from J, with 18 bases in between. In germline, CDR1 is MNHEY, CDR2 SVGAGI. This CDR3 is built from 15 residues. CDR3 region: CASSPSYSWSYGYTF. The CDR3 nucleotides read TGTGCCAGCAGCCCCTCATACTCTTGGAGCTATGGCTACACCTTC.

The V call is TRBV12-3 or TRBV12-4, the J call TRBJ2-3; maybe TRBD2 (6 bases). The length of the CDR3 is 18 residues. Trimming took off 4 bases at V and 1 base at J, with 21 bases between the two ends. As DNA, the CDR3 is TGTGCCAGCAGTTCAGTCCGGGGGTCGTCTTGGGGCACAGATACGCAGTATTTT. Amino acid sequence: CASSSVRGSSWGTDTQYF.

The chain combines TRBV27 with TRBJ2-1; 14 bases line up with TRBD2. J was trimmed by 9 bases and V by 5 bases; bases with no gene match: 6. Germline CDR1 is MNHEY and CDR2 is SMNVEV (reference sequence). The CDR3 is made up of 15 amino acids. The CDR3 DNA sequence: TGTGCCAGCAGTGCGCGGACTAGCGGGGGGACTGAGCAGTTCTTC. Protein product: CASSARTSGGTEQFF.

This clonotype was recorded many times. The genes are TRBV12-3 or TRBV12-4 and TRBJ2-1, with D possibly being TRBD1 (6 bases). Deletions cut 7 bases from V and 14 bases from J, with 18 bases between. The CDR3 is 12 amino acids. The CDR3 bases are TGTGCCAGCACTATTCTTAATGGGGGCAAGTTCTTC. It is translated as CASTILNGGKFF.

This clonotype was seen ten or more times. Here the CDR3 DNA reads TGTGCCAGCAGCCAAGATGAAGGGTTACAGCAGCCCCAGCATTTT. Its translation: CASSQDEGLQQPQHF. J is TRBJ1-5 and V is TRBV3-1, with D unclear. The CDR3 has 15 amino acids. V lost 0 bases, J lost 7 bases, and 13 bases lay in between. Per germline, CDR1 LGHDT and CDR2 YNNKEL (reference sequence).

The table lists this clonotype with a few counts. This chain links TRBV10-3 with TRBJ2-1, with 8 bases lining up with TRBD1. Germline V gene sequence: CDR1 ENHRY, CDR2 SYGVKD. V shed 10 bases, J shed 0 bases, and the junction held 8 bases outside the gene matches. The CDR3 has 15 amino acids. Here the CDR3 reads CARRDRPSSYNEQFF. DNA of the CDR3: TGTGCCAGAAGGGACAGGCCCAGCTCCTACAATGAGCAGTTCTTC.

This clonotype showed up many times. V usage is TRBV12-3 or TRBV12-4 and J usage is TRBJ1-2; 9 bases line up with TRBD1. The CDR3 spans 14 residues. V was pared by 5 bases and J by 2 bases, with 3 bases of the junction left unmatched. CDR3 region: CASSPGTGNYGYTF. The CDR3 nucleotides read TGTGCCAGCAGTCCTGGGACAGGGAACTATGGCTACACCTTC.

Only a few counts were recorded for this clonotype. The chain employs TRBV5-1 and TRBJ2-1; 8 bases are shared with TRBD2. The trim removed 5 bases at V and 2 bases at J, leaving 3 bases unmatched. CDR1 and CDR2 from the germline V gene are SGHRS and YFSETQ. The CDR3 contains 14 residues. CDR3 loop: CASSVGGAYNEQFF. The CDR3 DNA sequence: TGCGCCAGCAGTGTCGGGGGGGCCTACAATGAGCAGTTCTTC.

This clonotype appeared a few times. The CDR3 sequence is CATSDPEEMKETQYF. The CDR3 bases are TGTGCCACCAGTGACCCCGAAGAGATGAAAGAGACCCAGTACTTC. The rearrangement joins TRBV24-1 to TRBJ2-5; no firm D call. Germline V gene data show CDR1 as KGHDR and CDR2 as SFDVKD. The CDR3 length is 15 residues. Trimming stripped 4 bases from V and 3 bases from J, with 14 bases between.

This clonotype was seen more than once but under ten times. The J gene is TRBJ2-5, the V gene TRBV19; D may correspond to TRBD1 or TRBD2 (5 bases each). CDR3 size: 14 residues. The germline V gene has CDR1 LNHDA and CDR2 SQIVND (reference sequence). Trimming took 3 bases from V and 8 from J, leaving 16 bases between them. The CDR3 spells CASSMGRDGTTQYF. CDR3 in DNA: TGTGCCAGTAGTATGGGCCGGGACGGTACTACCCAGTACTTC.

CDR3 DNA sequence: TGTGCCAGCAGTAACCACCTGGACAGGAGAAATCAGCCCCAGCATTTT. Its translation: CASSNHLDRRNQPQHF. The chain combines TRBV6-2 or TRBV6-3 with TRBJ1-5, with TRBD1 matching 7 bases. Germline CDR1 and CDR2: MNHEY and SVGEGT. The CDR3 is made up of 16 amino acids. The trim removed 5 bases at V and 4 bases at J, leaving 11 bases unmatched.

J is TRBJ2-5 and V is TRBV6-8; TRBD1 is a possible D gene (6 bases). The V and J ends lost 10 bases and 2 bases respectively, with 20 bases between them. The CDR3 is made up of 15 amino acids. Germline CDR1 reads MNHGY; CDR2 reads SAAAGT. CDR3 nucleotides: TGTGCCATCCTGTGCAGGGGACGCGCACAAGAGACCCAGTACTTC. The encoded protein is CAILCRGRAQETQYF.

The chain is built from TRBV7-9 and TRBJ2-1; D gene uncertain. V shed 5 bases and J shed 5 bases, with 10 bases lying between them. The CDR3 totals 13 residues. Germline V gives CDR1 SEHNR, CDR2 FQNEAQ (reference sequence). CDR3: CASSNPWHNEQFF. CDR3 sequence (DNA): TGTGCCAGCAGCAACCCATGGCACAATGAGCAGTTCTTC.

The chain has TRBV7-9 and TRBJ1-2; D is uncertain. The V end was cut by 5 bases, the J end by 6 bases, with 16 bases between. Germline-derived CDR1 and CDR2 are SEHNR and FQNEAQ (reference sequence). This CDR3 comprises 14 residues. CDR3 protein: CASSLSTEGHGYTF. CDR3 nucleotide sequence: TGTGCCAGCAGCCTGTCGACGGAAGGCCATGGCTACACCTTC.

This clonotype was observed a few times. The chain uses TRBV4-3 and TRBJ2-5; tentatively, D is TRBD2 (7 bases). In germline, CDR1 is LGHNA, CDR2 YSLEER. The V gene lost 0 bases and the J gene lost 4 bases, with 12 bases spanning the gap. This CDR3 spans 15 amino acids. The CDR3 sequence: CASSQDWGGGETQYF. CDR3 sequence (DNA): TGCGCCAGCAGCCAAGACTGGGGGGGCGGAGAGACCCAGTACTTC.

The CDR3 DNA reads TGTGCCAGCAGCTTAGGGCACAGCGGGGGGGAAAACATTCAGTACTTC. Its protein is CASSLGHSGGENIQYF. The chain employs TRBV7-2 and TRBJ2-4, with 10 bases lining up with TRBD2. CDR3 length: 16 amino acids. The J segment lost 5 bases and the V segment lost 1 base, leaving 5 bases of the junction unmatched. Per the germline V gene, CDR1 is SGHTA and CDR2 is FQGNSA.

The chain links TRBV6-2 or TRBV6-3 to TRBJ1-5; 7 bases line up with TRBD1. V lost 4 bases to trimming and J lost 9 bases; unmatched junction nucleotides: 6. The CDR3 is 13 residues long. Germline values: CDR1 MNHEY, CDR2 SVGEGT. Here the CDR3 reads CASSSRQGRPQHF. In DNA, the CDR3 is TGTGCCAGCAGTTCTCGACAGGGTCGGCCCCAGCATTTT.

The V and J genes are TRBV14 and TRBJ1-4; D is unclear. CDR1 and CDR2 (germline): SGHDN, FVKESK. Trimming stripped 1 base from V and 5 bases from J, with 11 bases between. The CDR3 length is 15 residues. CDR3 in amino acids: CASSQGYGRNEKLFF. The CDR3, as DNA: TGTGCCAGCAGCCAAGGCTACGGACGAAATGAAAAACTGTTTTTT. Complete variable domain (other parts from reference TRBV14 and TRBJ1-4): EAGVTQFPSHSVIEKGQTVTLRCDPISGHDNLYWYRRVMGKEIKFLLHFVKESKQDESGMPNNRFLAERTGGTYSTLKVQPAELEDSGVYFCASSQGYGRNEKLFFGSGTQLSVL.